Presented here are 24 T cell receptor beta chains from one specimen sequenced in a study of shared clonotypes between healthy human individuals. TCRdb's table, derived via immunoSEQ multiplex PCR, lists solely in-frame clones and lacks some. The table lists approximately 840,000 clones, around 96% of them singletons. Naive CD8 cells lacked CD45RO and underwent positive selection for CCR7, leaving out terminally differentiated effector memory CD45RA+ cells. The material sequenced was naive CD8+ T cells sorted from blood. The receptors here all came from a man aged 30 to 39 in good health.

The chain joins TRBV4-1 to TRBJ2-5; D assignment may be TRBD1 or TRBD2 (5 bases each). The germline CDR1 and CDR2 sequences are MGHRA and YSYEKL. The V gene lost 0 bases and the J gene lost 5 bases, with 13 bases spanning the gap. CDR3 length equals 15 residues. The CDR3 loop is CASSQEGTHWETQYF. As DNA, the CDR3 is TGCGCCAGCAGCCAAGAGGGGACCCACTGGGAGACCCAGTACTTC.

The chain couples TRBV9 to TRBJ1-5, with D unclear. Germline assignment: CDR1 SGDLS and CDR2 YYNGEE. This CDR3 comprises 15 residues. V shed 3 bases and J shed 3 bases, with 13 bases lying between them. CDR3 loop: CASSAIDSLNQPQHF. Here the CDR3 DNA reads TGTGCCAGCAGCGCCATCGATTCCCTCAATCAGCCCCAGCATTTT.

In its sample, this clone was seen once. The rearrangement joins TRBV9 to TRBJ2-2; 12 bases fit TRBD2. The CDR3 contains 18 residues. Trimming took 1 base from V and 7 from J; bases not matched to a gene: 11. Germline assignment: CDR1 SGDLS and CDR2 YYNGEE. The CDR3 nucleotides are TGTGCCAGCAGCGTACTTACAACTAGCGGGAGGTTCGGCGGGGAGCTGTTTTTT. Its translation: CASSVLTTSGRFGGELFF.

The chain is built from TRBV7-8 and TRBJ2-3; 7 bases match TRBD2. Germline V gene sequence: CDR1 SGHVS, CDR2 FQNEAQ. This CDR3 comprises 15 residues. The junction had 7 bases not matched to a gene; V was cut back by 7 bases and J by 0 bases. The CDR3 reads CASTTGAGSTDTQYF. The CDR3 nucleotides are TGTGCCAGCACCACAGGAGCGGGAAGCACAGATACGCAGTATTTT.

V gene TRBV14 combines with J gene TRBJ2-2; 12 nucleotides line up with TRBD1. Germline V gene lookup returns CDR1 SGHDN and CDR2 FVKESK. Trimming took 0 bases from V and 2 from J; bases not matched to a gene: 10. The CDR3 is made up of 20 amino acids. In nucleotides, the CDR3 is TGTGCCAGCAGCCAAGAGCCGGGACAGGGGGCAATCGTTAACACCGGGGAGCTGTTTTTT. Its protein is CASSQEPGQGAIVNTGELFF. Using reference TRBV14 and TRBJ2-2 for the parts outside the CDR3, the full variable domain is EAGVTQFPSHSVIEKGQTVTLRCDPISGHDNLYWYRRVMGKEIKFLLHFVKESKQDESGMPNNRFLAERTGGTYSTLKVQPAELEDSGVYFCASSQEPGQGAIVNTGELFFGEGSRLTVL.

This chain connects TRBV2 to TRBJ2-5; unclear D gene. Judging by the DNA end, TRBJ2-7 fits better; the J call may be wrong. CDR1 and CDR2 from the germline V gene are SNHLY and FYNNEI. This CDR3 contains 14 residues. CDR3 sequence reads: CASSDPMSSYEQYF. DNA for the CDR3: TGTGCCAGCAGTGACCCCATGAGCTCCTACGAGCAGTACTTC.

V usage is TRBV18 and J usage is TRBJ2-1, with D unclear. The length of the CDR3 is 15 residues. Trimming shortened V by 4 bases and J by 3 bases, and 13 bases separated the two germline ends. CDR1 KGHSH and CDR2 LQKENI come from the germline V gene. The CDR3 region is CASSQGSGFYNEQFF. DNA for the CDR3: TGTGCCAGCTCACAGGGTTCCGGGTTCTACAATGAGCAGTTCTTC.

V and J are TRBV27 and TRBJ2-1, with 10 positions matching TRBD2. CDR1 and CDR2 (germline): MNHEY, SMNVEV (reference sequence). The CDR3 sequence is 15 residues long. V lost 1 base to trimming and J lost 5 bases; unmatched junction nucleotides: 2. CDR3 residues: CASSLWLAGDNEQFF. The DNA for the CDR3 is TGTGCCAGCAGTTTATGGCTAGCGGGAGACAATGAGCAGTTCTTC.

In its sample, this clone was seen once. V gene TRBV11-3 combines with J gene TRBJ2-1, with D unclear. This CDR3 is 13 amino acids long. The V gene's germline CDR1 is SGHNT and CDR2 YENEEA. Trimming removed 3 bases at V and 6 bases at J, with 9 bases between. The CDR3 region is CASSFSWGNEQFF. The DNA for the CDR3 is TGTGCCAGCAGCTTCAGTTGGGGCAATGAGCAGTTCTTC.

The V gene is TRBV19, the J gene TRBJ2-7, with 8 bases matching TRBD1. There are 16 residues in the CDR3. J was trimmed by 3 bases and V by 1 base; bases with no gene match: 8. Per germline, CDR1 LNHDA and CDR2 SQIVND (reference sequence). The CDR3 sequence is CASSIGWTGLNYEQYF. In DNA form, the CDR3 reads TGTGCCAGTAGTATAGGGTGGACAGGGTTGAACTACGAGCAGTACTTC.

The genes are TRBV29-1 and TRBJ1-1; unclear D gene. The CDR3 totals 14 residues. Germline CDR1 and CDR2: SQVTM and ANQGSEA. Trimming cost V 6 bases and J 10 bases, with 24 bases left between them. The CDR3 region is CSVQLRAEGFGAFF. In DNA, the CDR3 is TGCAGCGTCCAACTTAGGGCAGAAGGGTTCGGAGCTTTCTTT.

The genes are TRBV4-3 and TRBJ1-2; TRBD1 is a possible D gene (5 bases). The CDR3 length is 14 residues. Trimming took off 0 bases at V and 3 bases at J, with 8 bases between the two ends. Looked up from germline, CDR1 is LGHNA and CDR2 is YSLEER. CDR3 sequence: CASSQDRGDYGYTF. Here the CDR3 DNA reads TGCGCCAGCAGCCAAGATCGAGGGGACTATGGCTACACCTTC.

Only one count was recorded for this clone. The chain joins TRBV4-1 to TRBJ2-3; maybe TRBD2 (6 bases). The V end was cut by 0 bases, the J end by 0 bases, with 10 bases between. There are 16 residues in the CDR3. Germline CDR1 is MGHRA and CDR2 is YSYEKL. The CDR3 sequence: CASSQDGAGSTDTQYF. The CDR3 DNA reads TGCGCCAGCAGCCAAGATGGGGCGGGAAGCACAGATACGCAGTATTTT.

About this clone: Different DNA sequences within this sample yield the same CDR3. This rearrangement joins TRBV11-2 to TRBJ2-7; no clear D gene. V was clipped by 1 base and J by 5 bases, with 3 bases between them. This CDR3 is built from 11 residues. Germline CDR1 SGHAT, CDR2 FQNNGV. CDR3 protein: CASSLGHEQYF. CDR3 sequence (DNA): TGTGCCAGCAGCTTAGGCCACGAGCAGTACTTC.

Regarding this clone: Other DNA sequences in the sample encode the same CDR3. The J gene is TRBJ2-7, the V gene TRBV7-9; D may match TRBD1 or TRBD2 (5 bases each). Trimming stripped 5 bases from V and 3 bases from J, with 8 bases between. Germline-derived CDR1 and CDR2 are SEHNR and FQNEAQ (reference sequence). This CDR3 spans 12 amino acids. Here the CDR3 reads CASSRDRYEQYF. The DNA for the CDR3 is TGTGCCAGCAGCCGGGACCGCTACGAGCAGTACTTC.

The genes are TRBV30 and TRBJ1-4, with D tentatively TRBD1 (6 bases). This CDR3 has 14 residues. Germline loops: CDR1 GTSNPN, CDR2 SVGIG (reference sequence). Trimming cost V 3 bases and J 7 bases, with 15 bases left between them. CDR3 loop: CAWSVTGMGEKLFF. In DNA, the CDR3 is TGTGCCTGGAGCGTAACAGGGATGGGTGAAAAACTGTTTTTT.

This clone was seen only once. J is TRBJ2-3 and V is TRBV11-2; D is possibly TRBD2 (5 bases). The V end lost 6 bases, the J end lost 0 bases, and 10 bases lay between the germline ends. The germline V gene has CDR1 SGHAT and CDR2 FQNNGV. The CDR3 runs to 14 residues. The CDR3 is CASSDRGSTDTQYF. The DNA for the CDR3 is TGTGCCAGCAGTGATCGCGGGAGCACAGATACGCAGTATTTT.

The chain links TRBV5-4 to TRBJ2-7; 7 bases are a match to TRBD2. V lost 4 bases to trimming and J lost 6 bases; unmatched junction nucleotides: 13. The CDR3 loop spans 15 amino acids. Germline V lookup: CDR1 SGHNT, CDR2 YYREEE (reference sequence). The CDR3 region is CASSGSGGSVGEQYF. The CDR3 DNA reads as TGTGCCAGCAGCGGTTCGGGGGGTTCGGTAGGCGAGCAGTACTTC.

The chain employs TRBV27 and TRBJ2-6; D is unclear. CDR1 and CDR2 from the germline V gene are MNHEY and SMNVEV (reference sequence). The CDR3 covers 15 residues. Trimming stripped 6 bases from V and 3 bases from J, with 12 bases between. Here the CDR3 reads CASSPRVFGANVLTF. The CDR3 nucleotides are TGTGCCAGCAGCCCAAGGGTTTTTGGGGCCAACGTCCTGACTTTC.

The count of this clone is one. This rearrangement joins TRBV29-1 to TRBJ2-1, with a possible D match to TRBD2 (5 bases). Trimming removed 4 bases at V and 1 base at J, with 11 bases between. Germline CDR1 reads SQVTM; CDR2 reads ANQGSEA. This CDR3 is 14 amino acids long. The CDR3 is CSVGSGDSYNEQFF. CDR3 bases: TGCAGCGTTGGGTCCGGGGATTCCTACAATGAGCAGTTCTTC.

This rearrangement joins TRBV4-1 to TRBJ1-1; the D gene is possibly TRBD1 (5 bases). CDR1 and CDR2 (germline): MGHRA, YSYEKL. V gave up 0 bases and J gave up 4 bases, with 9 bases separating them. The CDR3 length is 14 residues. CDR3 sequence (DNA): TGCGCCAGCAGCCAAGAGACAGTGAGCACTGAAGCTTTCTTT. Encoded protein: CASSQETVSTEAFF.

The chain is built from TRBV7-8 and TRBJ2-7; possibly TRBD1 or TRBD2 for D (5 bases each). Germline lookup yields CDR1 SGHVS and CDR2 FQNEAQ. The V end was cut by 0 bases, the J end by 3 bases, with 21 bases between. This CDR3 is 18 amino acids long. CDR3 protein: CASSLAPGTGRKSYEQYF. In nucleotides, the CDR3 is TGTGCCAGCAGCTTAGCGCCAGGGACGGGCAGAAAGAGCTACGAGCAGTACTTC.

This clone was seen once. This chain joins TRBV4-3 and TRBJ2-7; 7 bases are shared with TRBD1. The ends lost 0 bases at V and 3 bases at J; junction bases unmatched: 5. This CDR3 has 15 amino acids. CDR1 is LGHNA, CDR2 YSLEER, per germline. The CDR3 loop reads CASSQDRDSLYEQYF. For the CDR3, the DNA is TGCGCCAGCAGCCAAGACCGGGACAGTCTCTACGAGCAGTACTTC.

The J gene is TRBJ1-1, the V gene TRBV14; 8 nucleotides match TRBD1. V lost 0 bases and J lost 0; bases outside the gene matches: 6. The CDR3 sequence is 17 residues long. Per germline, CDR1 SGHDN and CDR2 FVKESK. This chain's CDR3 is CASSQDRTGIVNTEAFF. The CDR3 DNA follows: TGTGCCAGCAGCCAAGATAGGACAGGGATTGTGAACACTGAAGCTTTCTTT.